This T cell receptor (beta chain) was captured in a study of CXCR3-negative and CXCR3-positive naive CD8 T cells. General study findings and limits: Naive CXCR3-positive and CXCR3-negative cells shared similar TRBV-TRBJ usage, unlike memory cells. Memory CD8+ T cell repertoires were far less diverse than both naive subsets. The study found more hydrophobic TRB CDR3s in CXCR3-positive naive cells than in CXCR3-negative naive cells.

About this clonotype itself: Its antigen is unidentified.

5' RACE with UMI labels generated the TRB cDNA libraries. TCRdb reprocessed the 5' RACE reads and keeps a single row for each CDR3 protein, giving no DNA. The table lists 75,000 to 90,000 distinct CDR3 sequences. Germline V gene lookup returns CDR1 LGHDT and CDR2 YNNKEL (reference sequence). The CDR3 is 15 residues long. The sample was naive CXCR3+ CD8+ T cells from blood. Subset of the sample: CD45RO-CCR7+CD27+CD95- naive CD8+ T cells expressing CXCR3 (TNR3+). The chain carries TRBV3-1 and TRBJ2-5. The clonotype originates from a human donor in good health. Some clones in this sample may be carry-over from other donors' samples. CDR3 region: CASSHPNEAPETQYF.